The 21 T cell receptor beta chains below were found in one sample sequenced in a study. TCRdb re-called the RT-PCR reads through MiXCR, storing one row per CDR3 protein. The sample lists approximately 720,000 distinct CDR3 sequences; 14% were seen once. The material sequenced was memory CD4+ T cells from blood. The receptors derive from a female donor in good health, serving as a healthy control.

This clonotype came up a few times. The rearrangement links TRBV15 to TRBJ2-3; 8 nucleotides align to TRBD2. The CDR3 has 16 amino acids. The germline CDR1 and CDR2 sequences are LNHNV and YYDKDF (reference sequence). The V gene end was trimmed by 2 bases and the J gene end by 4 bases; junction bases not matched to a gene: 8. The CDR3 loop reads CATSRPIAGPADTQYF. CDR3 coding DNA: TGTGCCACCAGCAGACCGATAGCGGGACCAGCAGATACGCAGTATTTT. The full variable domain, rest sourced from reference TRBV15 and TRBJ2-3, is DAMVIQNPRYQVTQFGKPVTLSCSQTLNHNVMYWYQQKSSQAPKLLFHYYDKDFNNEADTPDNFQSRRPNTSFCFLDIRSPGLGDTAMYLCATSRPIAGPADTQYFGPGTRLTVL.

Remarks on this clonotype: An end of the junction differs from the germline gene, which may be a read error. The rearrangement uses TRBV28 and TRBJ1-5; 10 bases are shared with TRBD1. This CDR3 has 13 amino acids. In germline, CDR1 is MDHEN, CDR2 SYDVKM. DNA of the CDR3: TGTGCCAGCAGTCCGGGGACAGGGGTACCCCCGCATTTT. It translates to CASSPGTGVPPHF.

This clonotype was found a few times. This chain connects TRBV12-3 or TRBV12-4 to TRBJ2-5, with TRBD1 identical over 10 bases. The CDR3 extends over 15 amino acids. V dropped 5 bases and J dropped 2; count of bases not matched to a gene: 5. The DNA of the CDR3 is TGTGCCAGCAGTACACCGGACAGGGGGCAAGAGACCCAGTACTTC. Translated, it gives CASSTPDRGQETQYF.

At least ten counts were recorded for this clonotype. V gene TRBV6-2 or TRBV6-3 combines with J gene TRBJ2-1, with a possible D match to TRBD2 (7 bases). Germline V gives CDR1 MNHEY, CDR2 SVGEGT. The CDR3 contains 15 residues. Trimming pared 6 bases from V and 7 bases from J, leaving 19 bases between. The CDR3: CASSYHQQGGNEQFF. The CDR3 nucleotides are TGTGCCAGCAGCTATCATCAACAGGGAGGGAATGAGCAGTTCTTC.

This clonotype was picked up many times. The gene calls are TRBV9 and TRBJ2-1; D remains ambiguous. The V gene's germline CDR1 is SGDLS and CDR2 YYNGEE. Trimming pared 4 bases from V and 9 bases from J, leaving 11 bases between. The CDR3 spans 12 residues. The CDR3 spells CASSTRTSEQFF. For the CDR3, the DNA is TGTGCCAGCAGCACGCGAACCTCTGAGCAGTTCTTC.

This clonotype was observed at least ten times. CDR3 sequence (DNA): TGTGCCAGCAGGGGCATCGGAGCCAATTCACCCCTCCACTTT. This sequence encodes CASRGIGANSPLHF. The chain links TRBV12-3 or TRBV12-4 to TRBJ1-6; no clear D. V lost 6 bases to trimming and J lost 7 bases, with 13 bases between them. The CDR3 runs 14 residues.

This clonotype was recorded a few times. The CDR3 protein is CASSPGSLGVETQYF. The CDR3 DNA follows: TGTGCCAGCAGCCCAGGGAGTCTGGGTGTGGAGACCCAGTACTTC. The chain carries TRBV7-3 and TRBJ2-5; possibly TRBD1 or TRBD2 for D (5 bases each). V shed 5 bases and J shed 5 bases, with 18 bases lying between them. The CDR3 covers 15 residues. Germline CDR1 reads SGHTA; CDR2 reads FQGTGA.

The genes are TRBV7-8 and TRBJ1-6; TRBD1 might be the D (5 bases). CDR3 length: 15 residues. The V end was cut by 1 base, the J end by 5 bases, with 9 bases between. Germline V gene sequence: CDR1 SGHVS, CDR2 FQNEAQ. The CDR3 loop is CASSLVRDDNSPLHF. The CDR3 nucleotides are TGTGCCAGCAGCTTAGTCAGGGACGATAATTCACCCCTCCACTTT.

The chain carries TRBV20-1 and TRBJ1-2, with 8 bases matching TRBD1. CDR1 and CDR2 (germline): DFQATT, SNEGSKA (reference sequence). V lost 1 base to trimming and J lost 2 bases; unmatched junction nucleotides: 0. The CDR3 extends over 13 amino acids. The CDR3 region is CSARGTGNYGYTF. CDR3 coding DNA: TGCAGTGCTAGAGGGACAGGGAACTATGGCTACACCTTC.

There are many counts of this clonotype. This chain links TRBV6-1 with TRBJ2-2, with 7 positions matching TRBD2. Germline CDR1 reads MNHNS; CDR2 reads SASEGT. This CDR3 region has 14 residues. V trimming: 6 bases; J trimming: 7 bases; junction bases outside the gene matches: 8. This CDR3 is CASSVGRAHGELFF. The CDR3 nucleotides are TGTGCCAGCAGCGTTGGGAGGGCCCACGGGGAGCTGTTTTTT.

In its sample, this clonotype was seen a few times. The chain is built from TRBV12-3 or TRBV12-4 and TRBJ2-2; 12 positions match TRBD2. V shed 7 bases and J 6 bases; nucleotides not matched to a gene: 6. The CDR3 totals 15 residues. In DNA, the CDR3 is TGTGCCAGCACCACGACTAGCGGGAGTGCCGGGGAGCTGTTTTTT. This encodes CASTTTSGSAGELFF.

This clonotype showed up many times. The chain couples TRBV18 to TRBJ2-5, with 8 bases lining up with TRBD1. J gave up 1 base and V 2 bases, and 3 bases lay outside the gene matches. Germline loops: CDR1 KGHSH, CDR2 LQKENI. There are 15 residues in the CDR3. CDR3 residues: CASSPRQGSQETQYF. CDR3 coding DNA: TGTGCCAGCTCACCAAGACAGGGGTCCCAAGAGACCCAGTACTTC.

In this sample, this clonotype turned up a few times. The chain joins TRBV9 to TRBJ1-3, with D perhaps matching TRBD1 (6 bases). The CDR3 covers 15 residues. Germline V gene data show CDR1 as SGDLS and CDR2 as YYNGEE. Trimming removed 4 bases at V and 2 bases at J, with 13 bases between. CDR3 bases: TGTGCCAGCAGCCGCCGTCAGGGGACTGGAAACACCATATATTTT. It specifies CASSRRQGTGNTIYF.

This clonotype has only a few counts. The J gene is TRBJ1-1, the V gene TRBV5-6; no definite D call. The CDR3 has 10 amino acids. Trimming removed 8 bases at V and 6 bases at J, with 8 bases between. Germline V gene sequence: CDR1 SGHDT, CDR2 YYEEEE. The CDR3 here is CARLIPEAFF. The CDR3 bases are TGTGCCAGACTAATCCCTGAAGCTTTCTTT.

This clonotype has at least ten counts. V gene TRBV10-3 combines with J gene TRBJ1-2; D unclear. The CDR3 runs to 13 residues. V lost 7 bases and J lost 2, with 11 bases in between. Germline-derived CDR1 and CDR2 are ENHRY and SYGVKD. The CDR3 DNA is TGTGCCATCACCGAAGGACGGAACTATGGCTACACCTTC. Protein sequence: CAITEGRNYGYTF.

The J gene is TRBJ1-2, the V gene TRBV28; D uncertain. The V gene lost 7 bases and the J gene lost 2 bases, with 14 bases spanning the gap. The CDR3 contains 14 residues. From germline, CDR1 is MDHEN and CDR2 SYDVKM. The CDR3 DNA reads TGTGCCAGCAATGTACTGGGGAAGAACTATGGCTACACCTTC. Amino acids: CASNVLGKNYGYTF.

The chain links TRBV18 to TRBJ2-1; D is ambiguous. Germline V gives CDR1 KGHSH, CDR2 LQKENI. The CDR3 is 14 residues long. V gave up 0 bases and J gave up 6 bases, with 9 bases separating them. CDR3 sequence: CASSPPGLSNEQFF. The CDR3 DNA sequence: TGTGCCAGCTCACCACCGGGTTTGAGCAATGAGCAGTTCTTC.

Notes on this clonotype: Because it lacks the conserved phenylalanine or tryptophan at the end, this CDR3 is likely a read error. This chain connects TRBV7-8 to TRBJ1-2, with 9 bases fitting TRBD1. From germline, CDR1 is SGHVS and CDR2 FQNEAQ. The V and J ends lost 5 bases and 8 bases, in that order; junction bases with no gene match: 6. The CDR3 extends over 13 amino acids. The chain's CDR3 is CASSHDRGDGYTL. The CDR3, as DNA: TGTGCCAGCAGCCATGACAGGGGGGACGGCTACACCTTA.

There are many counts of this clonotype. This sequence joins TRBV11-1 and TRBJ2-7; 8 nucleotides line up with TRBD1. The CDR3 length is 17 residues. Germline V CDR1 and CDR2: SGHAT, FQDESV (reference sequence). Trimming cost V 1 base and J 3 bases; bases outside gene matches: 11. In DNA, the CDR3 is TGTGCCAGCAGCTTAGGTCTATCGACAGGGGAATTCTACGAGCAGTACTTC. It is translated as CASSLGLSTGEFYEQYF.

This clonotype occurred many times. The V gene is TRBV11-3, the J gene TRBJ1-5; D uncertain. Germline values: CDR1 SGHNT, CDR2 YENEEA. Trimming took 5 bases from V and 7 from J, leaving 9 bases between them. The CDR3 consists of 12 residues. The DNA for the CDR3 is TGTGCCAGCAGCCCCACAGAACAGCCCCAGCATTTT. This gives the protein CASSPTEQPQHF.

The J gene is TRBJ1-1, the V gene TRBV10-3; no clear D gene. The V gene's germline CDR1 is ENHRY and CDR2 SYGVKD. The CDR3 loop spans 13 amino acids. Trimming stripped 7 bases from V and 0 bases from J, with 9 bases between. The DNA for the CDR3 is TGTGCCATCAAAGGACGCTTGAACACTGAAGCTTTCTTT. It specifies CAIKGRLNTEAFF.